This T cell receptor beta chain was observed in a study of shared clonotypes between healthy human individuals. Broader study findings: What rarefaction showed was incomplete sorted-subset sequencing despite large depth. Against clonotypes common to all four donors, non-shared ones had lower generation probabilities.

With respect to this clone: The antigen remains undetermined.

Measured with immunoSEQ multiplex PCR; TCRdb has only the in-frame clones, and not every one. Of 2 million to 3 million clones in the sample, 93% were seen once. The sequence was collected from a man younger than 30 in good health. Some clones in this sample may be carry-over from other donors' samples. Sequenced: naive CD4+ T cells from PBMCs. Subset defined: CD45RA+ positively selected.

The CDR3 DNA reads as TGTGCCAGCAGTGCCCTAGCGGGAGGGGACCTCGAGCAGTTCTTC. This encodes CASSALAGGDLEQFF. The V call is TRBV6-4, the J call TRBJ2-1; 12 nucleotides match TRBD2. The ends lost 4 bases at V and 10 bases at J; junction bases unmatched: 8. This CDR3 is built from 15 residues. CDR1 and CDR2 (germline): MRHNA, SNTAGT.